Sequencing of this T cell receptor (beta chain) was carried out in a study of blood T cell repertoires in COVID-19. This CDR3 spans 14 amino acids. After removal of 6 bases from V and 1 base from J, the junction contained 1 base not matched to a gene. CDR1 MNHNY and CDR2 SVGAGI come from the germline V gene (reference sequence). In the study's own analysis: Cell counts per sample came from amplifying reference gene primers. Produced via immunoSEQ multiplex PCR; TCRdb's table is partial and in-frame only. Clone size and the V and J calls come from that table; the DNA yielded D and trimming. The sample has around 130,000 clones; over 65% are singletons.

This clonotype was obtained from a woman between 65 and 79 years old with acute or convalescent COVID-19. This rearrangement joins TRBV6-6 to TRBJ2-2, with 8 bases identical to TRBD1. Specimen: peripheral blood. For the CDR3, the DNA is TGTGCCAGCAGAGGGACAGGGAACACCGGGGAGCTGTTTTTT. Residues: CASRGTGNTGELFF.